This T cell receptor beta chain was captured in a study of PD-1 blockade in classical Hodgkin lymphoma. Germline CDR1 and CDR2: LNHDA and SQIVND (reference sequence). This CDR3 has 14 residues. The V and J ends lost 6 bases and 4 bases respectively, with 12 bases between them. General observations from the study: Before treatment, TCR diversity in newly diagnosed patients was reportedly lower than in healthy donors.

TCRdb's copy holds only in-frame clones and misses some; the assay was immunoSEQ multiplex PCR. The repertoire has about 8,500 clones, around 82% of them found once; the top ten carry over 10%. This clone appeared once. Its matching antigen is unknown. All the patients suffered relapse after autologous stem cell transplantation, and brentuximab vedotin exposure differed. Purification of CD4+ T cells from thawed PBMCs was achieved by magnetic negative selection. This chain links TRBV19 with TRBJ2-2; D tentatively reads TRBD1 or TRBD2 (5 bases each). The source is a human donor with classical Hodgkin lymphoma. The sample was CD4+ T cells from blood, taken at baseline. The CDR3 DNA is TGTGCCAGTAGGGGGGTGGCGGGCACCGGGGAGCTGTTTTTT. It specifies CASRGVAGTGELFF. Supplemented by reference TRBV19 and TRBJ2-2, the full variable domain reads DGGITQSPKYLFRKEGQNVTLSCEQNLNHDAMYWYRQDPGQGLRLIYYSQIVNDFQKGDIAEGYSVSREKKESFPLTVTSAQKNPTAFYLCASRGVAGTGELFFGEGSRLTVL.